These 16 T cell receptor beta chains came from one sample sequenced in a study of T cell responses to AZD1222 COVID-19 vaccine. Assay: immunoSEQ multiplex PCR; the TCRdb copy retains only in-frame clones and omits some. The sample contains approximately 71,000 clones, around four fifths of which appear only once. Sequences were derived from peripheral blood, sampled on day 0 of AZD1222 vaccination. The receptors were sampled from an adult in good health.

This rearrangement joins TRBV10-1 to TRBJ2-1, with 14 bases matching TRBD2. The CDR3 contains 18 residues. Losses at the gene ends were 3 bases for V and 3 bases for J; bases not matched to a gene: 7. Looked up from germline, CDR1 is WNHNN and CDR2 is SYGVQD (reference sequence). The DNA for the CDR3 is TGCGCCAGCAGTGATCCGACTAGCGGGGGGGCGGTCTACAATGAGCAGTTCTTC. This sequence encodes CASSDPTSGGAVYNEQFF.

The V and J genes are TRBV2 and TRBJ1-4; TRBD1 matches 8 bases. This CDR3 region has 14 residues. The V gene's germline CDR1 is SNHLY and CDR2 FYNNEI. V shed 6 bases and J 6 bases; nucleotides not matched to a gene: 6. This CDR3 reads CASRIDRGYEKLFF. In DNA form, the CDR3 reads TGTGCCAGCAGAATCGACAGGGGATATGAAAAACTGTTTTTT.

This sequence joins TRBV4-1 and TRBJ1-2; D gene uncertain. Between the trimmed V and J ends, which lost 2 bases and 4 bases, there was a span of 26 bases. The CDR3 runs 19 residues. CDR1 is MGHRA, CDR2 YSYEKL, per germline. CDR3 in amino acids: CASSQSRVAAKAKSYGYTF. The CDR3 DNA reads TGCGCCAGCAGCCAATCGCGGGTGGCAGCGAAAGCCAAAAGCTATGGCTACACCTTC.

V usage is TRBV4-1 and J usage is TRBJ2-1; 15 bases map to TRBD2. After removal of 4 bases from V and 6 bases from J, the junction contained 7 bases not matched to a gene. CDR1 and CDR2 (germline): MGHRA, YSYEKL. This CDR3 has 17 amino acids. The CDR3: CASSLRTSGGALNEQFF. CDR3 DNA: TGCGCCAGCAGCCTTCGGACTAGCGGGGGGGCCCTCAATGAGCAGTTCTTC.

This clone was detected only once. The chain recombines TRBV3-1 (or the pseudogene TRBV3-2) with TRBJ2-2; tentative D call: TRBD2 (6 bases). Germline CDR1 LGHDT, CDR2 YNNKEL (reference sequence). With 2 bases removed from V and 7 bases from J, the gap between germline ends came to 23 bases. This CDR3 is 18 amino acids long. Here the CDR3 DNA reads TGTGCCAGCAGCCAACGTCAGGCTTCGGCGGGGCGGATCGGGGAGCTGTTTTTT. Translating gives CASSQRQASAGRIGELFF.

The rearrangement uses TRBV30 and TRBJ2-7; D remains ambiguous. The V end lost 3 bases, the J end lost 5 bases, and 11 bases lay between the germline ends. CDR1 is GTSNPN, CDR2 SVGIG, per germline (reference sequence). The CDR3 loop spans 12 amino acids. CDR3 DNA sequence: TGTGCCTGGAGGGCCCACAGTAACGAGCAGTACTTC. Encoded protein: CAWRAHSNEQYF.

This chain uses TRBV3-1 (or the pseudogene TRBV3-2) with TRBJ1-4, with 10 bases matching TRBD1. V dropped 4 bases and J dropped 8; count of bases not matched to a gene: 7. The CDR3 has 15 amino acids. CDR1 is LGHDT and CDR2 is YNNKEL in the germline V gene (reference sequence). CDR3 nucleotides: TGTGCCAGCAGCCGACAGGGGGCGAATGGAGAAAAACTGTTTTTT. Translation: CASSRQGANGEKLFF.

This rearrangement joins TRBV5-5 to TRBJ1-2; D remains unclear. This CDR3 is 13 amino acids long. Trimming stripped 2 bases from V and 0 bases from J, with 5 bases between. Germline V gene data show CDR1 as SGHKS and CDR2 as YYEKEE (reference sequence). The CDR3 nucleotides are TGTGCCAGCAGCTTCGCGGCTAACTATGGCTACACCTTC. Encoded protein: CASSFAANYGYTF. Full variable domain (missing parts from reference TRBV5-5 and TRBJ1-2): DAGVTQSPTHLIKTRGQQVTLRCSPISGHKSVSWYQQVLGQGPQFIFQYYEKEERGRGNFPDRFSARQFPNYSSELNVNALLLGDSALYLCASSFAANYGYTFGSGTRLTVV.

This clone was counted between two and nine times. V usage is TRBV19 and J usage is TRBJ1-1; 8 bases fit TRBD1. This CDR3 has 13 amino acids. The trim removed 5 bases at V and 7 bases at J, leaving 6 bases unmatched. The V gene's germline CDR1 is LNHDA and CDR2 SQIVND (reference sequence). The DNA of the CDR3 is TGTGCCAGTAGTCCGAATGGACAGGGTGAAGCTTTCTTT. Translated, it gives CASSPNGQGEAFF.

The chain links TRBV29-1 to TRBJ1-4; a possible D gene is TRBD1 (5 bases). The germline V and J ends were trimmed by 3 bases and 6 bases, with 8 bases remaining between them. The CDR3 extends over 12 amino acids. Germline values: CDR1 SQVTM, CDR2 ANQGSEA. The CDR3 protein is CSVDGGDEKLFF. In DNA, the CDR3 is TGCAGCGTTGATGGGGGGGATGAAAAACTGTTTTTT. Full variable domain (missing parts from reference TRBV29-1 and TRBJ1-4): SAVISQKPSRDICQRGTSLTIQCQVDSQVTMMFWYRQQPGQSLTLIATANQGSEATYESGFVIDKFPISRPNLTFSTLTVSNMSPEDSSIYLCSVDGGDEKLFFGSGTQLSVL.

The V call is TRBV2, the J call TRBJ1-6, with 7 bases identical to TRBD1. CDR3 length equals 13 residues. With 6 bases clipped from V and 10 bases from J, the junction kept 6 bases outside the gene matches. Germline V gene data show CDR1 as SNHLY and CDR2 as FYNNEI. The CDR3 protein is CASRGQGGSPLHF. The CDR3 DNA is TGTGCCAGCAGGGGGCAGGGGGGATCACCCCTCCACTTT.

The chain combines TRBV28 with TRBJ1-4; 10 bases match TRBD1. With 9 bases clipped from V and 6 bases from J, the junction kept 4 bases outside the gene matches. The CDR3 is 13 amino acids. Germline-derived CDR1 and CDR2 are MDHEN and SYDVKM. The chain's CDR3 is CASTGTGDEKLFF. The CDR3 DNA reads TGTGCCAGTACCGGGACAGGGGATGAAAAACTGTTTTTT. The entire variable domain, with the rest obtained from reference TRBV28 and TRBJ1-4, is as follows: DVKVTQSSRYLVKRTGEKVFLECVQDMDHENMFWYRQDPGLGLRLIYFSYDVKMKEKGDIPEGYSVSREKKERFSLILESASTNQTSMYLCASTGTGDEKLFFGSGTQLSVL.

The chain combines TRBV24-1 with TRBJ1-2, with TRBD1 matching over 7 bases. Germline-derived CDR1 and CDR2 are KGHDR and SFDVKD. This CDR3 is 16 amino acids long. After removal of 3 bases from V and 7 bases from J, the junction contained 13 bases not matched to a gene. This CDR3 is CATSDTQGWGIGGYTF. CDR3 coding DNA: TGTGCCACCAGTGATACACAGGGGTGGGGAATTGGTGGCTACACCTTC.

This clone was seen a few times. This chain uses TRBV28 with TRBJ1-1, with D hard to call. The CDR3 has 12 residues. Trimming removed 5 bases at V and 4 bases at J, with 8 bases between. Germline V gene data show CDR1 as MDHEN and CDR2 as SYDVKM. The CDR3 DNA is TGTGCCAGCAGTACCCCGACCACTGAAGCTTTCTTT. Translating gives CASSTPTTEAFF.

The V gene is TRBV7-8, the J gene TRBJ2-5; possibly TRBD1 for D (6 bases). The V end was cut by 3 bases, the J end by 4 bases, with 12 bases between. Germline V gives CDR1 SGHVS, CDR2 FQNEAQ. The CDR3 totals 14 residues. The CDR3 reads CASSLFHRAETQYF. In DNA, the CDR3 is TGTGCCAGCAGCTTGTTCCACAGGGCAGAGACCCAGTACTTC.

This clone was seen only a few times. The V gene is TRBV10-1, the J gene TRBJ2-3; D gene ambiguous. CDR1 and CDR2 from the germline V gene are WNHNN and SYGVQD (reference sequence). The CDR3 length is 15 residues. The V end was cut by 7 bases, the J end by 2 bases, with 16 bases between. CDR3 protein: CASKLTNDPTDTQYF. CDR3 sequence (DNA): TGCGCCAGCAAGTTGACCAACGACCCCACAGATACGCAGTATTTT.